These T cell receptor beta chains were read from a single sample in a study of cytomegalovirus exposure and HLA in healthy donors. The repertoire was sequenced with immunoSEQ multiplex PCR; TCRdb's copy has only in-frame clones and lacks some. The repertoire table contains under 200,000 clones. Sequenced: PBMCs. The receptors shown here come from a man aged 25-45 years in good health and CMV-seronegative. Both conserved end residues are part of each CDR3. D genes are given only for firm matches.

j_call v_call cdr3_length d_call cdr3_aa cdr3_nt
TRBJ1-1 TRBV11-2 14 TRBD1 CASSFDRAYTEAFF TGTGCCAGCAGCTTTGACAGGGCGTACACTGAAGCTTTCTTT
TRBJ2-5 TRBV9 17 TRBD2 CASSVGAASGAQETQYF TGTGCCAGCAGCGTAGGAGCGGCTAGCGGGGCCCAAGAGACCCAGTACTTC
TRBJ1-2 TRBV18 16 TRBD1 CASSPTETGGFYGYTF TGTGCCAGCTCACCGACAGAGACAGGGGGCTTCTATGGCTACACCTTC
TRBJ2-7 TRBV6-5 14 . CASSSQGGTYEQYF TGTGCCAGCAGTTCCCAAGGAGGGACCTACGAGCAGTACTTC
TRBJ1-4 TRBV9 15 TRBD1 CASSVGDRGREKLFF TGTGCCAGCAGCGTAGGGGACAGGGGTCGTGAAAAACTGTTTTTT
TRBJ1-1 TRBV27 12 . CASSPGGLAAFF TGTGCCAGCAGTCCGGGGGGCCTGGCAGCTTTCTTT
TRBJ2-1 TRBV7-8 16 TRBD2 CASSAGGVTSGRMKFF TGTGCCAGCAGCGCGGGAGGGGTGACTAGCGGGAGGATGAAGTTCTTC
TRBJ2-7 TRBV9 15 TRBD2 CASSVGTVAGNEQYF TGTGCCAGCAGCGTAGGTACGGTAGCGGGAAACGAGCAGTACTTC
TRBJ1-3 TRBV5-1 15 . CASSLGTHSGNTIYF TGCGCCAGCAGCTTGGGGACACACTCTGGAAACACCATATATTTT
TRBJ1-2 TRBV27 15 TRBD1 CASSRRQGTNYGYTF TGTGCCAGCAGCCGACGACAGGGGACTAACTATGGCTACACCTTC
TRBJ2-3 TRBV9 15 TRBD2 CASGHNSGGTDTQYF TGTGCCAGCGGCCACAATAGCGGGGGCACAGATACGCAGTATTTT
TRBJ2-5 TRBV28 16 TRBD1 CASSHLSRGPRETQYF TGTGCCAGCAGCCACCTTAGCAGGGGGCCGCGGGAGACCCAGTACTTC
TRBJ2-5 TRBV6-1 17 . CASSEIRGGSNQETQYF TGTGCCAGCAGTGAAATCAGGGGCGGGTCGAACCAAGAGACCCAGTACTTC